This T cell receptor beta chain comes out of a study of regulatory T cells in long-lasting Graves disease. Time point defined: persistent/refractory GD, antithyroid drugs over 5 years with positive TRAb. RNA extracted from PBMCs served as the sequencing template. Arm-PCR with iRepertoire HTBI primers amplified the CDR3 regions for these TCR beta libraries. TCRdb redid the calling of the multiplex PCR reads with MiXCR, one entry per CDR3 protein. Of a few hundred thousand distinct CDR3 sequences listed, about 20% are singletons. Looked up from germline, CDR1 is SNHLY and CDR2 is FYNNEI. V lost 1 base to trimming and J lost 1 base, with 11 bases between them. This CDR3 region has 15 residues. This clonotype was picked up many times.

This sequence was found in a female donor with Graves disease. This sequence joins TRBV2 and TRBJ2-7, with D possibly TRBD1 on 6 matching bases. The sample here was peripheral blood mononuclear cells (PBMCs), taken when the disease was refractory, from a patient treated with antithyroid drugs. The CDR3 region is CASSEESGQSYEQYF. CDR3 coding DNA: TGTGCCAGCAGTGAAGAGTCCGGACAGTCCTACGAGCAGTACTTC.